Below, 7 T cell receptor beta chains from the same sample are listed, as sequenced in a study of blood T cells in healthy people across ages. A second PCR of roughly 6 to 12 cycles used a sample-barcoded 5' primer and a J-beta primer mix. TCRdb recomputed calls from the 5' RACE reads with MiXCR, one row per CDR3 protein. The sample contains 1.5 million or so distinct CDR3 sequences, approximately 43% of which appear only once. The material sequenced was blood. The receptors derive from a woman under 30 in good health.

This clonotype has just a few counts. The rearrangement uses TRBV9 and TRBJ2-1; a weak D match, TRBD1 (5 bases). V lost 0 bases and J 8 bases, leaving 21 bases between the germline ends. This CDR3 is built from 17 residues. Germline V gene data show CDR1 as SGDLS and CDR2 as YYNGEE. CDR3 loop: CASSVAYWAQVLDEQFF. CDR3 coding DNA: TGTGCCAGCAGCGTAGCCTACTGGGCACAGGTTTTGGATGAGCAGTTCTTC.

Only a few counts were recorded for this clonotype. V and J are TRBV7-2 and TRBJ2-5; D gene unclear. V lost 0 bases to trimming and J lost 2 bases, with 13 bases between them. This CDR3 is 16 amino acids long. CDR1 is SGHTA, CDR2 FQGNSA, per germline. The CDR3 DNA reads as TGTGCCAGCAGCTTAGCGTATAATAGGCCACAAGAGACCCAGTACTTC. This encodes CASSLAYNRPQETQYF.

This clonotype was detected a few times. The gene calls are TRBV27 and TRBJ1-1, with D perhaps TRBD1 (6 bases). Germline CDR1 is MNHEY and CDR2 is SMNVEV (reference sequence). Between the trimmed V and J ends, which lost 8 bases and 4 bases, there was a span of 14 bases. The CDR3 is 13 residues long. CDR3 region: CASQSWTATEAFF. The CDR3 bases are TGTGCCAGCCAATCTTGGACAGCCACTGAAGCTTTCTTT.

This clonotype appeared a few times. A junction boundary mismatches the germline segment, possibly from a read error. The CDR3 reads CASSLTPTSGTEAFF. The CDR3 nucleotides are TGTGCCAGCAGCCTAACCCCGACCTCGGGCACTGAAGCTTTCTTT. The chain combines TRBV7-3 with TRBJ1-1; D is ambiguous. This CDR3 comprises 15 residues. Germline V gene sequence: CDR1 SGHTA, CDR2 FQGTGA.

This clonotype came up a few times. The chain recombines TRBV9 with TRBJ2-2; 9 bases agree with TRBD2. CDR1 is SGDLS and CDR2 is YYNGEE in the germline V gene. The CDR3 length is 16 residues. The J segment lost 7 bases and the V segment lost 0 bases, leaving 7 bases of the junction unmatched. In DNA form, the CDR3 reads TGTGCCAGCAGCGTAGGTTCTAGCGGGATCGTCGGGGAGCTGTTTTTT. It is translated as CASSVGSSGIVGELFF.

V and J are TRBV6-5 and TRBJ1-1, with TRBD1 matching 10 bases. Looked up from germline, CDR1 is MNHEY and CDR2 is SVGAGI. V trimming: 8 bases; J trimming: 5 bases; junction bases outside the gene matches: 5. The CDR3 covers 13 residues. The CDR3 nucleotides read TGTGCCAGCTGCAGGACAGGGGGAACTGAAGCTTTCTTT. Translating gives CASCRTGGTEAFF.

The chain is built from TRBV3-1 and TRBJ1-5; 8 bases align to TRBD1. CDR3 length: 14 amino acids. The V and J ends lost 4 bases and 6 bases, in that order; junction bases with no gene match: 5. CDR1 and CDR2 from the germline V gene are LGHDT and YNNKEL (reference sequence). DNA for the CDR3: TGTGCCAGCAGCCGATCTGACAGGGGTCAGCCCCAGCATTTT. This translates into CASSRSDRGQPQHF.